This T cell receptor beta chain was profiled in a study of cytomegalovirus exposure and HLA in healthy donors. Whole-study findings and limits: Among the CMV-associated chains, three were confirmed in vitro as specific for CMV antigens. Most TCR sequences proved rare, with some public TCRs found in many donors. Trimming of TCR beta V- and J-genes showed a link, identified in a later analysis, to a missense DCLRE1C variant. An analysis that was carried out later associated 15,000 to 20,000 TCR beta sequences with HLA alleles at 0.05 false discovery rate.

PCR amplification relied on 60 Vbeta primers (plus 13 Jbeta primers). Assay: immunoSEQ multiplex PCR; the TCRdb copy retains only in-frame clones and omits some. The sample lists 130,000 or so clones; 75% to 80% were seen once. Per the germline V gene, CDR1 is SGHDT and CDR2 is YYEEEE. The CDR3 has 14 residues. The V segment lost 2 bases and the J segment 5 bases; nucleotides outside the gene matches: 1. The sample holds one count of this clone. The antigen remains undetermined. Sequencing was performed on PBMCs. The sequence was obtained from an older woman in good health and CMV-seronegative. The rearrangement uses TRBV5-6 and TRBJ2-5, with 12 bases matching TRBD2. CDR3 in amino acids: CASSFLAGGETQYF. DNA for the CDR3: TGTGCCAGCAGCTTCCTAGCGGGAGGGGAGACCCAGTACTTC.